The 31 T cell receptor beta chains given below trace back to one sample, sequenced in a study of shared clonotypes between healthy human individuals. This table comes from immunoSEQ multiplex PCR, and its TCRdb copy is limited to in-frame clones, with some not included. The sample records some 2,000,000 clones, about 95% being singletons. CD45RO-negative, CCR7-selected cells formed the naive CD8 fraction, which excluded terminally differentiated effector memory CD45RA+ cells. The sequenced sample consisted of naive CD8+ T cells sorted from blood. The receptors originated from a man between 18 and 29 years old in good health.

V is TRBV27 and J is TRBJ2-3; the D is unclear. Germline CDR1 MNHEY, CDR2 SMNVEV (reference sequence). V dropped 5 bases and J dropped 1 base, with 22 bases sitting between them. CDR3 length: 18 residues. In DNA, the CDR3 is TGTGCCAGCAGTCCGATTACCCCCTTTGGGTCCCGCACAGATACGCAGTATTTT. Its translation is CASSPITPFGSRTDTQYF.

Of note for this clone: Other DNA sequences of this sample code for an identical CDR3. The rearrangement uses TRBV13 and TRBJ2-7; 8 nucleotides line up with TRBD1. In germline, CDR1 is PRHDT, CDR2 FYEKMQ (reference sequence). This CDR3 spans 13 amino acids. With V trimmed by 8 bases and J by 4 bases, 7 bases remained unmatched. DNA of the CDR3: TGTGCCAGCTCCCTGCAGGGGGCTTACGAGCAGTACTTC. Protein: CASSLQGAYEQYF.

As for this clone: Other DNA sequences in this sample translate to the same CDR3. The genes are TRBV5-4 and TRBJ2-7; D is possibly TRBD2 (6 bases). In germline, CDR1 is SGHNT, CDR2 YYREEE (reference sequence). The germline V and J ends were trimmed by 1 base and 0 bases, with 8 bases remaining between them. CDR3 size: 14 residues. The CDR3 reads CASSLMGGSYEQYF. CDR3 DNA: TGTGCCAGCAGCTTGATGGGGGGCTCCTACGAGCAGTACTTC.

Details on this clone: The sample carries other DNA sequences with the same CDR3. The rearrangement uses TRBV6-5 and TRBJ1-5; D ambiguous. CDR3 length: 13 residues. Trimming removed 0 bases from V and 6 bases from J, with 6 bases in between. Germline V gene data show CDR1 as MNHEY and CDR2 as SVGAGI. The CDR3 spells CASSYSSVQPQHF. In DNA, the CDR3 is TGTGCCAGCAGTTACTCCTCCGTTCAGCCCCAGCATTTT.

This sequence joins TRBV18 and TRBJ2-7; D might be TRBD1 (6 bases). CDR3 size: 16 residues. With 1 base removed from V and 4 bases from J, the gap between germline ends came to 17 bases. Germline lookup yields CDR1 KGHSH and CDR2 LQKENI. CDR3 sequence: CASSPLKSTGSYEQYF. The CDR3 DNA reads as TGTGCCAGCTCACCACTAAAGTCCACAGGGAGTTACGAGCAGTACTTC.

This chain joins TRBV5-1 and TRBJ1-2; maybe TRBD1 (5 bases). V shed 2 bases and J shed 3 bases, with 20 bases lying between them. Germline-derived CDR1 and CDR2 are SGHRS and YFSETQ. CDR3 length equals 17 residues. In nucleotides, the CDR3 is TGCGCCAGCAGCTTAAGGGCAGGCAGAGGGACGGACTATGGCTACACCTTC. It is translated as CASSLRAGRGTDYGYTF.

This clone was seen once. The chain recombines TRBV13 with TRBJ2-7; 9 bases are a match to TRBD1. The junction had 5 bases not matched to a gene; V was cut back by 5 bases and J by 3 bases. CDR3 length: 14 residues. CDR1 is PRHDT, CDR2 FYEKMQ, per germline (reference sequence). CDR3 in DNA: TGTGCCAGCAGCGGACAGGGGACAGGCTACGAGCAGTACTTC. Amino acid sequence: CASSGQGTGYEQYF.

The rearrangement uses TRBV25-1 and TRBJ1-4; the match to TRBD1 covers 7 bases. V trimming: 6 bases; J trimming: 6 bases; junction bases outside the gene matches: 7. This CDR3 has 14 residues. Germline V gene sequence: CDR1 MGHDK, CDR2 SYGVNS. This CDR3 is CASSARGRDEKLFF. As DNA, the CDR3 is TGTGCCAGCAGCGCTAGGGGGCGAGATGAAAAACTGTTTTTT.

The chain recombines TRBV6-5 with TRBJ2-4; 8 bases match TRBD2. J gave up 7 bases and V 6 bases, and 5 bases lay outside the gene matches. Germline V gives CDR1 MNHEY, CDR2 SVGAGI. This CDR3 has 13 residues. CDR3 loop: CASSHREGNIQYF. The CDR3 nucleotides read TGTGCCAGCAGCCATCGGGAGGGCAACATTCAGTACTTC.

The chain uses TRBV29-1 and TRBJ1-1, with D unresolved. The CDR3 runs 12 residues. With 8 bases removed from V and 1 base from J, the gap between germline ends came to 11 bases. Germline-derived CDR1 and CDR2 are SQVTM and ANQGSEA. In DNA form, the CDR3 reads TGCAGCTATCTGGTTGGGAACACTGAAGCTTTCTTT. Translated: CSYLVGNTEAFF.

J is TRBJ2-2 and V is TRBV2, with 7 bases fitting TRBD2. V gave up 4 bases and J gave up 1 base; unmatched junction bases: 3. Germline V gene sequence: CDR1 SNHLY, CDR2 FYNNEI. The length of the CDR3 is 15 residues. The DNA of the CDR3 is TGTGCCAGCAGTGTCGGCGGGGGGAACACCGGGGAGCTGTTTTTT. The encoded protein is CASSVGGGNTGELFF. Variable domain in full (rest from reference TRBV2 and TRBJ2-2): EPEVTQTPSHQVTQMGQEVILRCVPISNHLYFYWYRQILGQKVEFLVSFYNNEISEKSEIFDDQFSVERPDGSNFTLKIRSTKLEDSAMYFCASSVGGGNTGELFFGEGSRLTVL.

The CDR3 nucleotides read TGTGCCAGCAGTTCAGGGGACTACAATGAGCAGTTCTTC. The encoded protein is CASSSGDYNEQFF. This sequence joins TRBV27 and TRBJ2-1, with D tentatively TRBD1 (6 bases). V was cut by 4 bases and J by 3 bases, with 7 bases left in between. This CDR3 has 13 residues. Germline V gives CDR1 MNHEY, CDR2 SMNVEV (reference sequence).

The CDR3 DNA reads as TGTGCCAGTAGTATAGTCTGGCCGGCTGGGGCCAACGTCCTGACTTTC. Amino acids: CASSIVWPAGANVLTF. The chain couples TRBV19 to TRBJ2-6; D unresolved. Between the trimmed V and J ends, which lost 1 base and 2 bases, there was a span of 9 bases. Germline loops: CDR1 LNHDA, CDR2 SQIVND (reference sequence). This CDR3 has 16 amino acids. Looking up the rest from reference TRBV19 and TRBJ2-6 gives the full variable domain: DGGITQSPKYLFRKEGQNVTLSCEQNLNHDAMYWYRQDPGQGLRLIYYSQIVNDFQKGDIAEGYSVSREKKESFPLTVTSAQKNPTAFYLCASSIVWPAGANVLTFGAGSRLTVL.

V and J are TRBV6-1 and TRBJ1-2; possible D gene TRBD1, 5 bases. CDR3 length equals 12 residues. V was pared by 1 base and J by 10 bases, with 10 bases between. Per the germline V gene, CDR1 is MNHNS and CDR2 is SASEGT. CDR3 residues: CASSEVWGPYTF. The CDR3 bases are TGTGCCAGCAGTGAAGTGTGGGGCCCCTACACCTTC.

V is TRBV29-1 and J is TRBJ2-2; the D gene is possibly TRBD1 (6 bases). This CDR3 region has 12 residues. The ends were cut back, 6 bases at V and 4 bases at J, with 9 bases in the middle. Germline loops: CDR1 SQVTM, CDR2 ANQGSEA. The CDR3, as DNA: TGCAGCGTGGGGACACTCACCGGGGAGCTGTTTTTT. This sequence encodes CSVGTLTGELFF.

CDR3 amino acids: CAYLEALGEQYF. CDR3 bases: TGTGCCTACCTGGAGGCCCTAGGGGAGCAGTACTTC. J is TRBJ2-7 and V is TRBV2, with a weak D call TRBD2 (5 bases). From germline, CDR1 is SNHLY and CDR2 FYNNEI. This CDR3 has 12 residues. The germline V and J ends were trimmed by 11 bases and 7 bases, with 18 bases remaining between them. Full variable domain (rest looked up from reference TRBV2 and TRBJ2-7): EPEVTQTPSHQVTQMGQEVILRCVPISNHLYFYWYRQILGQKVEFLVSFYNNEISEKSEIFDDQFSVERPDGSNFTLKIRSTKLEDSAMYFCAYLEALGEQYFGPGTRLTVT.

Of note for this clone: The same CDR3 is also encoded by other DNA sequences in this sample. J is TRBJ2-1 and V is TRBV27, with 15 nucleotides matching TRBD2. Germline lookup yields CDR1 MNHEY and CDR2 SMNVEV (reference sequence). The V segment lost 5 bases and the J segment 7 bases; nucleotides outside the gene matches: 3. CDR3 length: 15 residues. The CDR3 DNA reads TGTGCCAGCAGTCCGGGGACTAGCGGGGGGAATGAGCAGTTCTTC. It yields the protein CASSPGTSGGNEQFF.

This rearrangement joins TRBV7-9 to TRBJ2-1, with a tentative D call TRBD2 (6 bases). The CDR3 covers 16 residues. The germline gives CDR1 SEHNR, CDR2 FQNEAQ (reference sequence). Trimming pared 3 bases from V and 4 bases from J, leaving 16 bases between. CDR3 loop: CASSFLGGSVYNEQFF. CDR3 DNA sequence: TGTGCCAGCAGCTTTTTGGGGGGTTCCGTGTACAATGAGCAGTTCTTC. Together with reference TRBV7-9 and TRBJ2-1, the CDR3 gives the full variable domain: DTGVSQNPRHKITKRGQNVTFRCDPISEHNRLYWYRQTLGQGPEFLTYFQNEAQLEKSRLLSDRFSAERPKGSFSTLEIQRTEQGDSAMYLCASSFLGGSVYNEQFFGPGTRLTVL.

The rearrangement uses TRBV4-2 and TRBJ2-7; D perhaps matches TRBD2 (6 bases). CDR1 and CDR2 from the germline V gene are LGHNA and YNFKEQ. Trimming cost V 9 bases and J 3 bases, with 12 bases left between them. This CDR3 is 12 amino acids long. The CDR3 region has the DNA TGTGCCAGTTCCGGAGGGGACTACGAGCAGTACTTC. Translation gives CASSGGDYEQYF.

The chain uses TRBV2 and TRBJ2-6, with TRBD1 identical over 8 bases. Germline CDR1 reads SNHLY; CDR2 reads FYNNEI. J lost 2 bases, V lost 6 bases, and 3 bases had no gene match. This CDR3 region has 15 residues. The CDR3 loop is CASRTQGAGANVLTF. CDR3 DNA sequence: TGTGCCAGCAGGACACAGGGGGCTGGGGCCAACGTCCTGACTTTC.

In nucleotides, the CDR3 is TGTGCCAGCGGGGCGGGGGATAATGAAAAACTGTTTTTT. It encodes CASGAGDNEKLFF. The chain links TRBV28 to TRBJ1-4; a weak D match, TRBD1 (5 bases). V was clipped by 8 bases and J by 4 bases, with 11 bases between them. The germline V gene has CDR1 MDHEN and CDR2 SYDVKM. There are 13 residues in the CDR3. Full variable domain (outside the CDR3, taken from reference TRBV28 and TRBJ1-4): DVKVTQSSRYLVKRTGEKVFLECVQDMDHENMFWYRQDPGLGLRLIYFSYDVKMKEKGDIPEGYSVSREKKERFSLILESASTNQTSMYLCASGAGDNEKLFFGSGTQLSVL.

This clone came up once. The chain joins TRBV7-9 to TRBJ2-1, with TRBD2 matching over 7 bases. After removal of 11 bases from V and 4 bases from J, the junction contained 8 bases not matched to a gene. CDR1 and CDR2 (germline): SEHNR, FQNEAQ (reference sequence). The CDR3 extends over 13 amino acids. The CDR3 region has the DNA TGTGCCCTGACCCGGGAGGATTACAATGAGCAGTTCTTC. As protein: CALTREDYNEQFF.

This chain uses TRBV7-8 with TRBJ1-3; D is ambiguous. The CDR3 has 16 amino acids. Germline CDR1 and CDR2: SGHVS and FQNEAQ. V was clipped by 5 bases and J by 0 bases, with 14 bases between them. The CDR3 loop reads CASSQVLSTSGNTIYF. The DNA for the CDR3 is TGTGCCAGCAGCCAAGTACTATCAACCTCTGGAAACACCATATATTTT.

This clone was seen a few times. The chain employs TRBV7-9 and TRBJ2-7; the D is unclear. The CDR3 extends over 12 amino acids. V lost 4 bases and J lost 2, with 6 bases in between. Per germline, CDR1 SEHNR and CDR2 FQNEAQ (reference sequence). The CDR3 region has the DNA TGTGCCAGCAGCTACCAGACCTACGAGCAGTACTTC. Encoded protein: CASSYQTYEQYF.

This clone was seen only once. This chain joins TRBV7-6 and TRBJ2-7; 8 bases are shared with TRBD2. The germline V gene has CDR1 SGHVS and CDR2 FNYEAQ. This CDR3 has 15 amino acids. V was clipped by 1 base and J by 2 bases; unmatched bases: 4. The CDR3: CASSLGGGPTYEQYF. CDR3 bases: TGTGCCAGCAGCTTAGGCGGGGGGCCAACCTACGAGCAGTACTTC.

V usage is TRBV28 and J usage is TRBJ2-7; a weak D match, TRBD2 (6 bases). The germline V gene encodes CDR1 MDHEN and CDR2 SYDVKM. CDR3 length equals 13 residues. V lost 5 bases to trimming and J lost 4 bases, with 12 bases between them. This CDR3 is CASSDGGNYEQYF. The CDR3 DNA reads TGTGCCAGCAGTGACGGGGGAAATTACGAGCAGTACTTC.

This sequence joins TRBV7-9 and TRBJ2-1; possible D gene TRBD1, 6 bases. The CDR3 consists of 15 residues. Germline V CDR1 and CDR2: SEHNR, FQNEAQ (reference sequence). The V end lost 5 bases, the J end lost 2 bases, and 13 bases lay between the germline ends. The CDR3 nucleotides are TGTGCCAGCAGCGAGGGACACCACCCCTACAATGAGCAGTTCTTC. Amino acid sequence: CASSEGHHPYNEQFF.

This chain links TRBV27 with TRBJ1-1; no definite D call. Germline loops: CDR1 MNHEY, CDR2 SMNVEV (reference sequence). The CDR3 runs 13 residues. V dropped 6 bases and J dropped 2 bases, with 10 bases sitting between them. The CDR3, as DNA: TGTGCCAGCAGCCGGACCCTTAACACTGAAGCTTTCTTT. Translation gives CASSRTLNTEAFF.

This chain connects TRBV7-9 to TRBJ2-5; D possibly corresponds to TRBD2 (5 bases). V was shortened by 4 bases and J by 7 bases, with 13 bases between the two germline ends. The length of the CDR3 is 13 residues. The germline V gene has CDR1 SEHNR and CDR2 FQNEAQ (reference sequence). The CDR3 coding sequence is TGTGCCAGCAGCTCCTCCGACGGGGTGACCCAGTACTTC. This codes for CASSSSDGVTQYF.

V and J are TRBV9 and TRBJ2-7; perhaps TRBD2 as D (5 bases). The CDR3 runs to 14 residues. V was trimmed by 3 bases and J by 1 base, leaving 11 bases between them. Per the germline V gene, CDR1 is SGDLS and CDR2 is YYNGEE. The CDR3 sequence: CASSAGVGSYEQYF. Here the CDR3 DNA reads TGTGCCAGCAGCGCCGGGGTGGGGTCCTACGAGCAGTACTTC. The entire variable domain, with the rest obtained from reference TRBV9 and TRBJ2-7, is as follows: DSGVTQTPKHLITATGQRVTLRCSPRSGDLSVYWYQQSLDQGLQFLIQYYNGEERAKGNILERFSAQQFPDLHSELNLSSLELGDSALYFCASSAGVGSYEQYFGPGTRLTVT.

The chain has TRBV11-3 and TRBJ2-7; 8 bases map to TRBD1. This CDR3 is 18 amino acids long. Unmatched junction bases numbered 14, after V lost 1 base and J lost 3 bases. CDR1 SGHNT and CDR2 YENEEA come from the germline V gene. The CDR3 coding sequence is TGTGCCAGCAGCTTAGGAGGCATCGGGACAGGTGAAAGCTACGAGCAGTACTTC. Translating gives CASSLGGIGTGESYEQYF. Looking up the rest from reference TRBV11-3 and TRBJ2-7 gives the full variable domain: EAGVVQSPRYKIIEKKQPVAFWCNPISGHNTLYWYLQNLGQGPELLIRYENEEAVDDSQLPKDRFSAERLKGVDSTLKIQPAELGDSAVYLCASSLGGIGTGESYEQYFGPGTRLTVT.